The 11 T cell receptor beta chains below all came from one sample that was sequenced in a study of circulating and synovial CD4+ cells in juvenile arthritis (dated by TCRdb to between 2013 and 2015). Library creation used the immunoSEQ multiplex PCR assay. This is the immuneACCESS table as TCRdb keeps it, with only in-frame sequences that have V and J called. A part of the clones is gone; compared with another copy, unresolved V genes explain less than half, and the rest is unexplained. The sample table holds approximately 36,000 clones, of which about 94% were seen once. The ten top clones hold 0.55% to 0.85% of the sample. The sequenced material came from CD4+ T cells from blood. Receptors were obtained from a human donor with juvenile idiopathic arthritis.

The chain combines TRBV30 with TRBJ1-2, with D hard to call. This CDR3 is 13 amino acids long. The V end lost 8 bases, the J end lost 4 bases, and 17 bases lay between the germline ends. Germline lookup yields CDR1 GTSNPN and CDR2 SVGIG (reference sequence). The CDR3 nucleotides read TGTGCCCTAGCCCTGGAACAGAGCTATGGCTACACCTTC. Translated, it gives CALALEQSYGYTF.

The V and J genes are TRBV7-2 and TRBJ1-5; unclear D gene. Trimming pared 4 bases from V and 1 base from J, leaving 5 bases between. Germline V gene sequence: CDR1 SGHTA, CDR2 FQGNSA. The CDR3 totals 13 residues. CDR3 sequence: CASSYNSNQPQHF. The CDR3 DNA is TGTGCCAGCAGCTACAACAGCAATCAGCCCCAGCATTTT.

The rearrangement uses TRBV7-3 and TRBJ1-6, with D uncertain. The V gene lost 4 bases and the J gene lost 14 bases, with 12 bases spanning the gap. The CDR3 consists of 12 residues. Germline values: CDR1 SGHTA, CDR2 FQGTGA. The CDR3 bases are TGTGCCAGCAGCTCCCCTGACAAGGCCCTCCACTTT. Translation: CASSSPDKALHF.

This chain uses TRBV2 with TRBJ2-6, with 11 nucleotides matching TRBD2. J lost 2 bases, V lost 7 bases, and 4 bases had no gene match. CDR1 is SNHLY and CDR2 is FYNNEI in the germline V gene. The length of the CDR3 is 16 residues. The CDR3 DNA sequence: TGTGCCAGCAATAGCGGGGGGGTAACTGGGGCCAACGTCCTGACTTTC. Protein: CASNSGGVTGANVLTF.

The chain uses TRBV15 and TRBJ1-3; no reliable D call. This CDR3 contains 16 residues. Germline CDR1 is LNHNV and CDR2 is YYDKDF (reference sequence). V was trimmed by 0 bases and J by 3 bases, leaving 12 bases between them. CDR3 sequence reads: CATSRDSVRFGNTIYF. The CDR3 nucleotides are TGTGCCACCAGCAGAGATTCAGTTCGATTTGGAAACACCATATATTTT.

This sequence joins TRBV18 and TRBJ2-7; possibly TRBD1 for D (6 bases). There are 15 residues in the CDR3. Germline values: CDR1 KGHSH, CDR2 LQKENI. The V gene lost 3 bases and the J gene lost 2 bases, with 14 bases spanning the gap. This chain's CDR3 is CASSPSSTGTYEQYF. The DNA for the CDR3 is TGTGCCAGCTCACCCTCTTCGACAGGCACCTACGAGCAGTACTTC.

J is TRBJ1-2 and V is TRBV11-3; 12 nucleotides agree with TRBD1. The CDR3 contains 16 residues. J lost 6 bases, V lost 3 bases, and 8 bases had no gene match. Germline V gene data show CDR1 as SGHNT and CDR2 as YENEEA. The CDR3 here is CASSFKGTGGGDGYTF. CDR3 DNA sequence: TGTGCCAGCAGCTTTAAGGGGACAGGGGGCGGCGATGGCTACACCTTC.

The J gene is TRBJ1-2, the V gene TRBV10-3; 9 bases align to TRBD1. The germline gives CDR1 ENHRY, CDR2 SYGVKD. The junction had 7 bases not matched to a gene; V was cut back by 8 bases and J by 6 bases. This CDR3 spans 13 amino acids. CDR3 region: CAISGTGPHGYTF. CDR3 bases: TGTGCCATCTCTGGGACAGGGCCGCATGGCTACACCTTC.

The rearrangement joins TRBV5-8 to TRBJ2-3; a possible D gene is TRBD1 (6 bases). Trimming stripped 4 bases from V and 4 bases from J, with 10 bases between. CDR3 size: 13 residues. The germline V gene has CDR1 SGHTS and CDR2 YDEGEE. CDR3 bases: TGTGCCAGCAGCCACAGGGTCGCAGATACGCAGTATTTT. Translated, it gives CASSHRVADTQYF.

This chain joins TRBV6-5 and TRBJ2-1, with TRBD2 identical over 15 bases. From germline, CDR1 is MNHEY and CDR2 SVGAGI. This CDR3 contains 15 residues. Losses at the gene ends were 6 bases for V and 9 bases for J; bases not matched to a gene: 6. DNA of the CDR3: TGTGCCAGCAGCGGGACTAGCGGGGGGCGGACTGAGCAGTTCTTC. This encodes CASSGTSGGRTEQFF.

A single count supports this clone. This rearrangement joins TRBV7-3 to TRBJ2-1; tentative D call: TRBD1 (6 bases). Trimming stripped 5 bases from V and 6 bases from J, with 14 bases between. Germline CDR1 and CDR2: SGHTA and FQGTGA. CDR3 size: 14 residues. Here the CDR3 reads CASSPRQASNEQFF. The CDR3 nucleotides read TGTGCCAGCAGCCCGCGACAGGCTAGCAATGAGCAGTTCTTC.